The source of this TCR beta chain is a study of T cells in Graves' hyperthyroidism and ophthalmopathy. Study context: Sampling of peripheral blood happened at initial diagnosis, prior to any treatment.

RNA transcripts provided the source from which TCR beta CDR3 regions were amplified. RT-PCR in the first round (using the HTBI primer set) targeted the TCR CDR3. TCRdb re-derived calls from the multiplex PCR reads in MiXCR, one entry per CDR3 protein. The sample includes around 280,000 distinct CDR3 sequences, 10% to 15% of them seen just once. This clonotype has just a few counts. The PBMCs were sourced from fresh peripheral blood (around 10 ml). Trimming left V 5 bases short and J 1 base short, with 17 bases between. Germline CDR1 SGHNT, CDR2 YENEEA. The CDR3 contains 16 residues. The sequenced sample was blood. The chain links TRBV11-3 to TRBJ2-5, with D possibly matching TRBD2 (6 bases). This sequence originates from a woman between 25 and 40 years old with Graves' hyperthyroidism that later progressed to Graves' ophthalmopathy. The CDR3, as DNA: TGTGCCAGCAGCCCCCAGGAGGGCGGACTCCAAGAGACCCAGTACTTC. It translates to CASSPQEGGLQETQYF.